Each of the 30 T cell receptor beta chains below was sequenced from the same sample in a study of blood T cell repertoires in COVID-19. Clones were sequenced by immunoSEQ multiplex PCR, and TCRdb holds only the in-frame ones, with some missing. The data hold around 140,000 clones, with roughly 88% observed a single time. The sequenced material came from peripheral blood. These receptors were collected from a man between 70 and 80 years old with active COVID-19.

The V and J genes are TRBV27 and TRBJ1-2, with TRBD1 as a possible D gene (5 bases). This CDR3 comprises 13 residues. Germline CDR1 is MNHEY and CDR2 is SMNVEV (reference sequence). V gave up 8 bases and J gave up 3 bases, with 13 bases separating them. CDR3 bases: TGTGCCAGCTCCTTACAGGAGTACTATGGCTACACCTTC. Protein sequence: CASSLQEYYGYTF.

CDR3 sequence (DNA): TGTGCCAGCAGTTTGGAGCAGGGGTACGAGCAGTACTTC. It encodes CASSLEQGYEQYF. The rearrangement joins TRBV28 to TRBJ2-7; TRBD1 might be the D (6 bases). This CDR3 is 13 amino acids long. Trimming took 3 bases from V and 4 from J, leaving 10 bases between them. Germline V gives CDR1 MDHEN, CDR2 SYDVKM.

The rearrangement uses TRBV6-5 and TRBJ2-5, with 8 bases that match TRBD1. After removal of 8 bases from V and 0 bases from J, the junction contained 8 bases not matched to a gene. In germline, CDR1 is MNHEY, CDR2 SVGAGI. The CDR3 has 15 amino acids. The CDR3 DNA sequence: TGTGCCAGCCACGATTACAGGGGGTACCAAGAGACCCAGTACTTC. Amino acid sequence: CASHDYRGYQETQYF.

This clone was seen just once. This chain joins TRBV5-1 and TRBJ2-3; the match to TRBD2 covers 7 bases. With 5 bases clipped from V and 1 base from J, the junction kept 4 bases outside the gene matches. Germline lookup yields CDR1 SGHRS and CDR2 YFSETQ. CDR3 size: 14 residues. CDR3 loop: CASSSLAGTDTQYF. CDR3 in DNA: TGCGCCAGCAGTAGCCTAGCGGGCACAGATACGCAGTATTTT.

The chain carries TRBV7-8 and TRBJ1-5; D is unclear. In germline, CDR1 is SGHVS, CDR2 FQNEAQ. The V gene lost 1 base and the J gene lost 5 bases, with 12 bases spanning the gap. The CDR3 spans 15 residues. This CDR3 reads CASSLGGQKYQPQHF. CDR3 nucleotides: TGTGCCAGCAGCTTAGGAGGCCAGAAGTATCAGCCCCAGCATTTT.

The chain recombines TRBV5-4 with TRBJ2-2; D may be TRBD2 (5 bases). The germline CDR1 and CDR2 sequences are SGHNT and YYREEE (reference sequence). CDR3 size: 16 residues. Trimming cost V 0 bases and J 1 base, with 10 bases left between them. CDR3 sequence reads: CASSLVRLQNTGELFF. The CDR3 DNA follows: TGTGCCAGCAGCTTGGTCCGACTACAGAACACCGGGGAGCTGTTTTTT.

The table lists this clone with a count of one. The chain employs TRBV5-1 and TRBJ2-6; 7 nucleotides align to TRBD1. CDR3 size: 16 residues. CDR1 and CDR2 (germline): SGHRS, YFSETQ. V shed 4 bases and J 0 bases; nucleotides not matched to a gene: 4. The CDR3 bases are TGCGCCAGCAGCCCGGGACAGATCTCTGGGGCCAACGTCCTGACTTTC. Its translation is CASSPGQISGANVLTF.

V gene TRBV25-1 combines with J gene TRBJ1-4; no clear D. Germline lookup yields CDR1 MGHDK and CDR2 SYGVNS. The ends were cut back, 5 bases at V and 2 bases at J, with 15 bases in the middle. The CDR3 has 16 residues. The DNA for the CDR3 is TGTGCCAGCAGTATACATCGGGGAGGGACTAATGAAAAACTGTTTTTT. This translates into CASSIHRGGTNEKLFF.

CDR3 in amino acids: CASSLQSPYEQYF. The CDR3, as DNA: TGTGCCAGCAGTCTTCAAAGCCCCTACGAGCAGTACTTC. The gene calls are TRBV7-2 and TRBJ2-7; D remains ambiguous. V lost 6 bases, J lost 2 bases, and 11 bases lay in between. The CDR3 runs to 13 residues. Germline V gene data show CDR1 as SGHTA and CDR2 as FQGNSA.

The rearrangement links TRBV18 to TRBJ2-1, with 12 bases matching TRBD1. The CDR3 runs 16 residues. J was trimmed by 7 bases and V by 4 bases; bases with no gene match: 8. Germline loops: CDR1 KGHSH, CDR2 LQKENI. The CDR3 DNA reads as TGTGCCAGCTCACGCACCGGGACAGGGGGCTATAATGAGCAGTTCTTC. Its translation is CASSRTGTGGYNEQFF.

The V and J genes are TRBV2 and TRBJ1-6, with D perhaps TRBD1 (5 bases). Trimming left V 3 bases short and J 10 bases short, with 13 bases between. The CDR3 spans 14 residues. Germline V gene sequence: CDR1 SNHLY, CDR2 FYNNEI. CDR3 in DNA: TGTGCCAGCAGTGAGGGCAGGGTAGGATCACCCCTCCACTTT. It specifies CASSEGRVGSPLHF.

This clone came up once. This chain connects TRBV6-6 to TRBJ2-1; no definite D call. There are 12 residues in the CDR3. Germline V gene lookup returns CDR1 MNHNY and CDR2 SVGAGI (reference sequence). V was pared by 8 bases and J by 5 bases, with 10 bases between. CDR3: CASGGGHNEQFF. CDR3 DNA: TGTGCCAGCGGCGGCGGCCACAATGAGCAGTTCTTC.

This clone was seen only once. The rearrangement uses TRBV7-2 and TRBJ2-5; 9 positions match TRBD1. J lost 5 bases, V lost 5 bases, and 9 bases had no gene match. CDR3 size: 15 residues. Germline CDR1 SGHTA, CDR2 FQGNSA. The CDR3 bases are TGTGCCAGCAGCCTCTCCGGGACAGGGAGGGAGACCCAGTACTTC. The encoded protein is CASSLSGTGRETQYF.

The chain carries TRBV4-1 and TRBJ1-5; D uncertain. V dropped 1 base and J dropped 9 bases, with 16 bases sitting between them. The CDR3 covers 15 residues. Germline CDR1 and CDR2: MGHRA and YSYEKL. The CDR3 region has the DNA TGCGCCAGCAGCCAAGGGAACGAGGCGAGGCTGCCCCAGCATTTT. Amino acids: CASSQGNEARLPQHF.

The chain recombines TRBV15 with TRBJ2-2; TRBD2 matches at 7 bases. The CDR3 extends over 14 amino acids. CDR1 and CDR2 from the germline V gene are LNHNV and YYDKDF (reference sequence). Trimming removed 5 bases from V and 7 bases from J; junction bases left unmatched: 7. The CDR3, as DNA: TGTGCCACCAGCTCAGGACTAGGGGACGGGGAGCTGTTTTTT. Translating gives CATSSGLGDGELFF.

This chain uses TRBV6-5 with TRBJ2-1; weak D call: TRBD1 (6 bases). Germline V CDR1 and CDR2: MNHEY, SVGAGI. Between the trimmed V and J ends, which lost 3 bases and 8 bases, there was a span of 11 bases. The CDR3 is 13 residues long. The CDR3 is CASSYGGAYEQFF. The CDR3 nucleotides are TGTGCCAGCAGTTATGGGGGCGCGTATGAGCAGTTCTTC.

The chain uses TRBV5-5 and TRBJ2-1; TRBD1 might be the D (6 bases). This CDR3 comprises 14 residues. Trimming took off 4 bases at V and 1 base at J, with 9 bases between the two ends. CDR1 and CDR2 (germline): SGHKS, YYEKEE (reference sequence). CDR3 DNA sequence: TGTGCCAGCAGCGGAGGACAGTCCTACAATGAGCAGTTCTTC. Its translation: CASSGGQSYNEQFF.

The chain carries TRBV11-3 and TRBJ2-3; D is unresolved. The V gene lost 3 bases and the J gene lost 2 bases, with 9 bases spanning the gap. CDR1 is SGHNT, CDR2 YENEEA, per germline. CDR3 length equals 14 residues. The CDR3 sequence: CASSLSASTDTQYF. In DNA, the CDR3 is TGTGCCAGCAGCTTGAGCGCCTCCACAGATACGCAGTATTTT.

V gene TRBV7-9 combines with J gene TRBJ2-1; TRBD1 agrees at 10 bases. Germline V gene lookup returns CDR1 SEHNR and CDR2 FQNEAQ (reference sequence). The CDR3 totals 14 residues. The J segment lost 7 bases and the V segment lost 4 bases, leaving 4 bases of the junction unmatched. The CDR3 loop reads CASSSSGQGNEQFF. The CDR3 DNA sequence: TGTGCCAGCAGCTCCTCGGGACAGGGGAATGAGCAGTTCTTC.

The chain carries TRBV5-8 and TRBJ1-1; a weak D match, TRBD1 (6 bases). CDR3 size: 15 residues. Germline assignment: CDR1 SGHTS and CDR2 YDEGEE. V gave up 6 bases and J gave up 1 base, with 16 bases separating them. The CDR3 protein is CASNQGQTRNTEAFF. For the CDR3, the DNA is TGTGCCAGCAACCAAGGACAGACCCGGAACACTGAAGCTTTCTTT.

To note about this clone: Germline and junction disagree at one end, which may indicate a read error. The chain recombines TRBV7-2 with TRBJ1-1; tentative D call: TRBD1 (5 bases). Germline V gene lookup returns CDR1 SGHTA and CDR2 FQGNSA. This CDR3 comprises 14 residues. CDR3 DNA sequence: TGTGCCAGCACCTTATCCAGGGCCTCCACTGAAGCTTTCTTT. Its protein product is CASTLSRASTEAFF.

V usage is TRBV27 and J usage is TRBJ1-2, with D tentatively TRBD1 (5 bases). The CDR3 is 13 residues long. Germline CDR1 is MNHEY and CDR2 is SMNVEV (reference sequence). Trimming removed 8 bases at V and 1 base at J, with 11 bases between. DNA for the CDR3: TGTGCCAGCGCTAGGGGTATTAACTATGGCTACACCTTC. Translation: CASARGINYGYTF.

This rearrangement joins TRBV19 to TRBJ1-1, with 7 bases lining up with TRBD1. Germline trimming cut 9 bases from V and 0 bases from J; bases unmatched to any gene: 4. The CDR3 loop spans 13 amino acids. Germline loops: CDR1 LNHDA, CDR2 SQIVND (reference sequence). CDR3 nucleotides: TGTGCCAGCGGAGGGGGCTTGAACACTGAAGCTTTCTTT. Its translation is CASGGGLNTEAFF.

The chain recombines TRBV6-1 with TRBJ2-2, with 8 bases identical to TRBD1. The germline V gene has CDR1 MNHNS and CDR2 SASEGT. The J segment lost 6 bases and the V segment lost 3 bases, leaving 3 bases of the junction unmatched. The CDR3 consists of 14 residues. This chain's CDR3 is CASSDRGPSGELFF. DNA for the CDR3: TGTGCCAGCAGTGACAGGGGGCCGTCCGGGGAGCTGTTTTTT.

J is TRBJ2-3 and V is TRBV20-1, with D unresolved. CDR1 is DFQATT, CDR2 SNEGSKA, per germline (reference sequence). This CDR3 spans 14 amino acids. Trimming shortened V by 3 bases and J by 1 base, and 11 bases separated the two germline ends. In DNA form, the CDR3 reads TGCAGTGCTAGTCTCCCTTTCCGCACAGATACGCAGTATTTT. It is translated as CSASLPFRTDTQYF.

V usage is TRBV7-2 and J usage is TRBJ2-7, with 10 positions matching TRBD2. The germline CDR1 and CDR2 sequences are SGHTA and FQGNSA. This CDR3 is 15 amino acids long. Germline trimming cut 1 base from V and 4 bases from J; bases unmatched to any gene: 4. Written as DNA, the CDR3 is TGTGCCAGCAGCTTAGGGACTAGCGGCAATTACGAGCAGTACTTC. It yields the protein CASSLGTSGNYEQYF.

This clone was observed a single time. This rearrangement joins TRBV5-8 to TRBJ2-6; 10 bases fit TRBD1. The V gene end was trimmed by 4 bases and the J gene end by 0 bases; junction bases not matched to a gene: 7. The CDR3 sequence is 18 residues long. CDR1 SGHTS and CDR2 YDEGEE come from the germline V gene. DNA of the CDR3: TGTGCCAGCAGCCCCCTGGGGGACAGGGGCTCTGGGGCCAACGTCCTGACTTTC. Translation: CASSPLGDRGSGANVLTF.

CDR3 DNA sequence: TGTGCCAGTAGTGGGCAGGGTTTCGGGAGGACCTATGGCTACACCTTC. Protein product: CASSGQGFGRTYGYTF. J is TRBJ1-2 and V is TRBV19, with TRBD1 as a possible D gene (5 bases). V shed 5 bases and J shed 4 bases, with 20 bases lying between them. Per the germline V gene, CDR1 is LNHDA and CDR2 is SQIVND (reference sequence). The CDR3 is 16 residues long.

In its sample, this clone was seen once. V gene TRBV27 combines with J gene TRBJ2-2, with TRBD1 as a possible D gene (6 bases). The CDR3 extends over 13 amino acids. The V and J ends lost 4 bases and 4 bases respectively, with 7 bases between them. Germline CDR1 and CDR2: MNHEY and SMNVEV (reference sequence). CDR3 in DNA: TGTGCCAGCAGTTCCAGGGGCACCGGGGAGCTGTTTTTT. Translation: CASSSRGTGELFF.

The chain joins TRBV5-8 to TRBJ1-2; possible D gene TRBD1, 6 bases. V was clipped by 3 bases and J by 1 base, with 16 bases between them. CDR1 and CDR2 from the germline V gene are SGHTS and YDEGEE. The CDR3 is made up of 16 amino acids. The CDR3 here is CASSSDLDRFNYGYTF. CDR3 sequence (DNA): TGTGCCAGCAGCTCGGACCTCGACAGGTTTAACTATGGCTACACCTTC.